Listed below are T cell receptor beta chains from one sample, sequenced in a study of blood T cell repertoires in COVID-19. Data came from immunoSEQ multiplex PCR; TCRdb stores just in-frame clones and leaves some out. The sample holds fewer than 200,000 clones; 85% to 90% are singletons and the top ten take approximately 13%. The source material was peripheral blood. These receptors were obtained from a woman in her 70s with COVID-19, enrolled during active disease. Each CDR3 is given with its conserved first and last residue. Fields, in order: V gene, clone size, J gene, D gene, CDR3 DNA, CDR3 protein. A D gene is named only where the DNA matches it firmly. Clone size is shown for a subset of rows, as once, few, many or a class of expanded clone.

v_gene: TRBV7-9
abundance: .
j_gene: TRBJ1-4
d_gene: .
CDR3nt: TGTGCCAGCAGCTTCTCTCAACAGGGTATCTTGGAAAAACTGTTTTTT
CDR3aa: CASSFSQQGILEKLFF

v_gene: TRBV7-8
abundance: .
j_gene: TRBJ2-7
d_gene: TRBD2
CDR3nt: TGTGCCAGCAGCTTTAGCGGGTACGAGCAGTACTTC
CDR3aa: CASSFSGYEQYF

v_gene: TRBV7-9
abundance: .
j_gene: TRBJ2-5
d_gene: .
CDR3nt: TGTGCCAGCAGCCGGGCAGGGGTTGGAGAGACCCAGTACTTC
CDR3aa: CASSRAGVGETQYF

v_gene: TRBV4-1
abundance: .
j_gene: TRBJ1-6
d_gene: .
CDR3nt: TGCGCCAGCAGCCAAGAACCCCCCTGGTCGGGGGGCGATTATAATTCACCCCTCCACTTT
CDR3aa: CASSQEPPWSGGDYNSPLHF

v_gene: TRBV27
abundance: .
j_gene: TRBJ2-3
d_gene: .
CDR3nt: TGTGCCAGCAGTTTAGGGGGGGGCCTCGCAGATACGCAGTATTTT
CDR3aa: CASSLGGGLADTQYF

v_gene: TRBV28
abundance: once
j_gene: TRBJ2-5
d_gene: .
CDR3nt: TGTGCCAGCAGTTTGGCCCAAGAGACCCAGTACTTC
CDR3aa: CASSLAQETQYF

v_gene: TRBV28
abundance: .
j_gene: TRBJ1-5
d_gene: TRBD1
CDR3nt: TGTGCCAGCATCCGGACAGGCAGCAATCAGCCCCAGCATTTT
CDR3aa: CASIRTGSNQPQHF

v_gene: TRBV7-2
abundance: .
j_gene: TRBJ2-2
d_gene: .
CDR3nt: TGTGCCAGCAGCTTAGTTACAGGATGGACCGGGGAGCTGTTTTTT
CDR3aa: CASSLVTGWTGELFF

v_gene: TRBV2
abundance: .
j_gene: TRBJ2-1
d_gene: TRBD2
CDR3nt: TGTGCCAGCAGTGCAGCGGGAGGGGCGAACAATGAGCAGTTCTTC
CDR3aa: CASSAAGGANNEQFF

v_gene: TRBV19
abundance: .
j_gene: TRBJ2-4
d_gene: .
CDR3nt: TGTGCCAGTAGTATTGGTGGGGCGGTCAACATTCAGTACTTC
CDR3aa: CASSIGGAVNIQYF

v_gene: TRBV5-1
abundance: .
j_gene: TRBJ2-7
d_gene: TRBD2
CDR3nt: TGCGCCAGCAGCTTGGGTCTAGCGGGAAGCGAGCAGTACTTC
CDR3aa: CASSLGLAGSEQYF

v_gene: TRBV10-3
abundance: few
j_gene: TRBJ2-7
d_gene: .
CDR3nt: TGTGCCATCAGTGGGGCGCGGGGACGGATCTACGAGCAGTACTTC
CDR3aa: CAISGARGRIYEQYF

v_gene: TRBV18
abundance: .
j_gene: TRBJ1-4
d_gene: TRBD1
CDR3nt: TGTGCCAGCTCACCAGTCCAGGGGGTAGAGGAAAAACTGTTTTTT
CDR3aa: CASSPVQGVEEKLFF

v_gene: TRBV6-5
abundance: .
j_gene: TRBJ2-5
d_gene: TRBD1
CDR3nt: TGTGCCAGCAGTACGGGGACAGAAGAGACCCAGTACTTC
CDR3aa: CASSTGTEETQYF

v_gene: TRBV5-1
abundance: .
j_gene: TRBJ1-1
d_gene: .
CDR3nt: TGCGCCAGCAGCCCCACGGCGGCGGGCGACACTGAAGCTTTCTTT
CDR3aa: CASSPTAAGDTEAFF

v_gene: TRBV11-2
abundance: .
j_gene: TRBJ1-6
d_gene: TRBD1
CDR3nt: TGTGCCAGCACCCTGGACAGGGGTGATTCACCCCTCCACTTT
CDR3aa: CASTLDRGDSPLHF

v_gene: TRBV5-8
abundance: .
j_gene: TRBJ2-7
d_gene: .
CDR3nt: TGTGCCAGCAGCTTCTTCGGGGTTGCCCCACATAACGAGCAGTACTTC
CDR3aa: CASSFFGVAPHNEQYF

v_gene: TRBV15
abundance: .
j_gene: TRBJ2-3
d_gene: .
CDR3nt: TGTGCCACCAGCAGAGATGGGACTGGAACAGATACGCAGTATTTT
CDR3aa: CATSRDGTGTDTQYF

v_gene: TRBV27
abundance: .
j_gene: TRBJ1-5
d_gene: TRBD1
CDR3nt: TGTGCCAGCAGGAGGCACAGGGGACAGCCCCAGCATTTT
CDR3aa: CASRRHRGQPQHF

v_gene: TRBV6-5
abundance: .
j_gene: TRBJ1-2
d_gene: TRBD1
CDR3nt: TGTGCCAGCAGTCAACAGGGGGACTATGGCTACACCTTC
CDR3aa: CASSQQGDYGYTF

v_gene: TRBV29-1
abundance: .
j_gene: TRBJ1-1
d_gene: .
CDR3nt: TGCAGCGTTTACAGGAATGGGAACACTGAAGCTTTCTTT
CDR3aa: CSVYRNGNTEAFF

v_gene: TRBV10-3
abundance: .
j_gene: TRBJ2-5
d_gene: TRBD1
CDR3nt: TGTGCCATCAGGGGACAGGGGGCAGAGACCCAGTACTTC
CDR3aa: CAIRGQGAETQYF

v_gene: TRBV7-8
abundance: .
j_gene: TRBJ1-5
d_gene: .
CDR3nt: TGTGCCAGCAGCTTAGGGGGAGGGGGTCAGCCCCAGCATTTT
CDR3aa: CASSLGGGGQPQHF

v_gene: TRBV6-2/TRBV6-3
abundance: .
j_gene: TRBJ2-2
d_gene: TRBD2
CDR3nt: TGTGCCAGCAGGTACCGGGACTACCCATTTACGGGCACCGGGGAGCTGTTTTTT
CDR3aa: CASRYRDYPFTGTGELFF

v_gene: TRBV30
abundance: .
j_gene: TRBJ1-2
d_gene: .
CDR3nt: TGTGCCTGGGCTGGGACACCAGCGCAAGGCTACACCTTC
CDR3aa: CAWAGTPAQGYTF

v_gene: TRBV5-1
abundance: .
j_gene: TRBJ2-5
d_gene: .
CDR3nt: TGCGCCAGCAGCCCGGGGATCCAAGAGACCCAGTACTTC
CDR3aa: CASSPGIQETQYF

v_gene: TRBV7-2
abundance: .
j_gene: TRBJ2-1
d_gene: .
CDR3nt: TGTGCCAGCAGCTTAGTTGGTAGCCGGTCAGTTGAGCAGTTCTTC
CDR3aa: CASSLVGSRSVEQFF

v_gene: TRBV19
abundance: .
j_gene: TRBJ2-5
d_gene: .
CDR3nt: TGTGCCAGTAGTATGCCGGGAGTACCCCAAGAGACCCAGTACTTC
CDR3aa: CASSMPGVPQETQYF

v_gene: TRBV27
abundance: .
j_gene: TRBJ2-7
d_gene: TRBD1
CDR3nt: TGTGCCAGCAGACCTACCGGGACAGGCACCTACGAGCAGTACTTC
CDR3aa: CASRPTGTGTYEQYF

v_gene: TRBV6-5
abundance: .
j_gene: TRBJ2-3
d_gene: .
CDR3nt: TGTGCCAGCAGCCCCGTTGGGGGGAGAGATACGCAGTATTTT
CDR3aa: CASSPVGGRDTQYF

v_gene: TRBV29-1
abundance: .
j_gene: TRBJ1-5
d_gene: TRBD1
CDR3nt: TGCAGCGTTGGGGACAGGTCCAATCAGCCCCAGCATTTT
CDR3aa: CSVGDRSNQPQHF

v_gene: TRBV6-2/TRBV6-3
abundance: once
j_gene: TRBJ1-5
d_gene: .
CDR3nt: TGTGCCAGCGGTTACCGTCAGCCCCAGCATTTT
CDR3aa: CASGYRQPQHF

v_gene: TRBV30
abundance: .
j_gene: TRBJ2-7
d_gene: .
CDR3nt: TGTGCCTGGAGTTTCCTGGGAGACGAGCAGTACTTC
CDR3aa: CAWSFLGDEQYF

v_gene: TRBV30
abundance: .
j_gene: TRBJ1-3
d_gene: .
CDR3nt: TGTGCCTGGACCAGTCTTGGGGGCCTCTCTGGAAACACCATATATTTT
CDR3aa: CAWTSLGGLSGNTIYF

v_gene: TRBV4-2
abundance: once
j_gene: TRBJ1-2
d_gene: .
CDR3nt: TGTGCCAGCAGCCAAGATGTTGGAGGAGGGGCGGCTTCAGAAGATGGCTACACCTTC
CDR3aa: CASSQDVGGGAASEDGYTF

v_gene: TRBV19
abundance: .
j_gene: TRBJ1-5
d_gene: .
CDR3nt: TGTGCCAGTAGTTCCCCATTACAGATTTCCAATCAGCCCCAGCATTTT
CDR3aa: CASSSPLQISNQPQHF

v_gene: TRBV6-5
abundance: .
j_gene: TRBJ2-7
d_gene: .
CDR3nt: TGTGCCAGCAGTTATAGAGGGCGCGACGAGCAGTACTTC
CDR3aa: CASSYRGRDEQYF

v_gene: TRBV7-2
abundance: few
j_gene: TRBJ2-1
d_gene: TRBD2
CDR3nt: TGTGCCAGCAGCTTAGGGTTCTCTAGCGGGAGGAACAATGAGCAGTTCTTC
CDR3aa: CASSLGFSSGRNNEQFF

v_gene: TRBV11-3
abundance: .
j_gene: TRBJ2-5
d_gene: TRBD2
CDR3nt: TGTGCCAGCAGCCGGACTAGCGGAGGCCAAGAGACCCAGTACTTC
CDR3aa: CASSRTSGGQETQYF

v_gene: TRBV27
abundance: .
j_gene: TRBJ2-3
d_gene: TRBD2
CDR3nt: TGTGCCAGCAGTTTGACTAGCGGGAATCTTGCCAGCACAGATACGCAGTATTTT
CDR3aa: CASSLTSGNLASTDTQYF

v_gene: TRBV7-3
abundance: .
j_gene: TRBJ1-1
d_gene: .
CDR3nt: TGTGCCAGCAGCCTGACAGGTATGAACACTGAAGCTTTCTTT
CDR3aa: CASSLTGMNTEAFF

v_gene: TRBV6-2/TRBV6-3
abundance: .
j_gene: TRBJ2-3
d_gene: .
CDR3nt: TGTGCCAGCGGCCTTACTAGCAGACGCACAGATACGCAGTATTTT
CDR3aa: CASGLTSRRTDTQYF

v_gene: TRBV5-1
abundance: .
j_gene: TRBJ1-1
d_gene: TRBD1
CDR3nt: TGCGCCAGCAGCTCTTCGACAGGGGGGACGAACACTGAAGCTTTCTTT
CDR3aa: CASSSSTGGTNTEAFF